This TCR beta chain was retrieved from a study of blood T cell repertoires in COVID-19. At the level of the study: COVID-19 samples from acute and convalescent phases originated in the United States, Italy and Spain.

TCRdb keeps only in-frame clones here, not all; method: immunoSEQ multiplex PCR. The sample contains about 59,000 clones, 79% of which appear only once. Trimming stripped 6 bases from V and 4 bases from J, with 12 bases between. The germline CDR1 and CDR2 sequences are LNHDA and SQIVND (reference sequence). This CDR3 has 14 residues. The chain recombines TRBV19 with TRBJ2-2; D ambiguous. The specimen was peripheral blood. The sequence derives from a man in his sixties with acute or convalescent COVID-19. The DNA of the CDR3 is TGTGCCAGTAGCCCGGAACAGAGCACCGGGGAGCTGTTTTTT. Protein: CASSPEQSTGELFF.